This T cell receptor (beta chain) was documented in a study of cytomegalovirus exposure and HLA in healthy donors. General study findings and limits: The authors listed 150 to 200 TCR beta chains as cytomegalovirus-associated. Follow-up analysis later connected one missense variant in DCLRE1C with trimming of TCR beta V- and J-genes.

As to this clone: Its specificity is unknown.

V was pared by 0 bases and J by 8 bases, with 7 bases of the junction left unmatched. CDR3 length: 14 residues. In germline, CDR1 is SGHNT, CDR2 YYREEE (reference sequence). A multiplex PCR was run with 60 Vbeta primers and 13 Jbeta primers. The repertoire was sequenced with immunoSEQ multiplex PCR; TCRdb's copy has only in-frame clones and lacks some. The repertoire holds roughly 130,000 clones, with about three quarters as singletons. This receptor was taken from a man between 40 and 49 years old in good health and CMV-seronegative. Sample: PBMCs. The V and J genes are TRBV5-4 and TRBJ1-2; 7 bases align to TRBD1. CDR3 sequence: CASSLVSGGEGYTF. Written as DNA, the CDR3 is TGTGCCAGCAGCTTGGTGTCAGGGGGTGAGGGCTACACCTTC. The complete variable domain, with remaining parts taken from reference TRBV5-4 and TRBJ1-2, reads ETGVTQSPTHLIKTRGQQVTLRCSSQSGHNTVSWYQQALGQGPQFIFQYYREEENGRGNFPPRFSGLQFPNYSSELNVNALELDDSALYLCASSLVSGGEGYTFGSGTRLTVV.